Reported below is one TCR beta chain. Its target is unknown. Germline CDR1 and CDR2: LNHDA and SQIVND (reference sequence). The J segment lost 5 bases and the V segment lost 3 bases, leaving 8 bases of the junction unmatched. This CDR3 comprises 15 residues. The sample comes from a study of T cell responses to AZD1222 COVID-19 vaccine. Study observations and caveats: Targets within unmutated variant regions were reportedly found for nearly half of spike-specific TCRs. There were mostly white British donors and more females than males, and clonal diversity was possibly underestimated. Repertoires were obtained only post-peak T cell response.

Data came from immunoSEQ multiplex PCR; TCRdb stores just in-frame clones and leaves some out. The table shows 77,000 or so clones, with roughly 88% occurring only once. Sample: peripheral blood, taken on day 0 of AZD1222 vaccination. The chain carries TRBV19 and TRBJ1-2; 8 bases fit TRBD1. The sequence was obtained from an adult in good health. The CDR3 protein is CASSMGGQGEYGYTF. The CDR3, as DNA: TGTGCCAGTAGTATGGGAGGACAGGGAGAATATGGCTACACCTTC.